The entry below describes one TCR beta chain. Clones were sequenced by immunoSEQ multiplex PCR, and TCRdb holds only the in-frame ones, with some missing. The data contain roughly 1.4 million clones, around 98.5% of them singletons. The data were taken from a study of shared clonotypes between healthy human individuals. The germline CDR1 and CDR2 sequences are KGHSH and LQKENI. The germline V and J ends were trimmed by 3 bases and 4 bases, with 12 bases remaining between them. The CDR3 is 15 residues long. The sample was naive CD4+ T cells sorted from blood. The subset is: CD45RA+ positively selected. This chain uses TRBV18 with TRBJ1-4; D uncertain. The clonotype comes from a man aged 25-45 years in good health. Here the CDR3 DNA reads TGTGCCAGCTCACCTACGGCCGAGAATAATGAAAAACTGTTTTTT. Translated: CASSPTAENNEKLFF.